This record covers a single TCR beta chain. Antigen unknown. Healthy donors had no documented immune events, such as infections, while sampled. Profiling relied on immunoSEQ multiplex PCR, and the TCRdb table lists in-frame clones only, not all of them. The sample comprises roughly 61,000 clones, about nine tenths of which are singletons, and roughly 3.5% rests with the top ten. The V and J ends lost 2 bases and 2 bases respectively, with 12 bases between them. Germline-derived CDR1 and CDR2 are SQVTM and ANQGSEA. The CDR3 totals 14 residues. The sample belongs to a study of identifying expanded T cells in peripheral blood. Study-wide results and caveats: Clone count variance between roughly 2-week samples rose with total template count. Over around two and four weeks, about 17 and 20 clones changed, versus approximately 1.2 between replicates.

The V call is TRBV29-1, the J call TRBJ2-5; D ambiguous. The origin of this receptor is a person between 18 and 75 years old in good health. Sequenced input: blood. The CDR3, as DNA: TGCAGCGTTGAACCCAGTGGGATACAAGAGACCCAGTACTTC. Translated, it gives CSVEPSGIQETQYF.